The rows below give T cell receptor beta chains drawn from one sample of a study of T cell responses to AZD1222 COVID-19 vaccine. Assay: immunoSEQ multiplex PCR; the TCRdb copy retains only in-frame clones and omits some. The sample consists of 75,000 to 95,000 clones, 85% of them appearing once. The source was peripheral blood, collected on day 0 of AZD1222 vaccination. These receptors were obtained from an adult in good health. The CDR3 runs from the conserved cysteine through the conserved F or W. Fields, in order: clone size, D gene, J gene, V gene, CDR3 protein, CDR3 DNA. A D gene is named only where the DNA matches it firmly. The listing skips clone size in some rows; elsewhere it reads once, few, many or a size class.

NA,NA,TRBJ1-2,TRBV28,CASTLPGLGYGYTF,TGTGCCAGCACCCTACCTGGGTTGGGATATGGCTACACCTTC
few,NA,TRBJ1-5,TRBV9,CASSQGTSNQPQHF,TGTGCCAGCAGCCAGGGGACTAGCAATCAGCCCCAGCATTTT
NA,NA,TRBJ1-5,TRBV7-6,CASSLGVGAHQPQHF,TGTGCCAGCAGCTTAGGGGTAGGGGCGCATCAGCCCCAGCATTTT
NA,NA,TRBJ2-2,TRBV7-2,CASPRSRGANTGELFF,TGTGCCAGCCCCCGTAGTCGGGGGGCAAACACCGGGGAGCTGTTTTTT
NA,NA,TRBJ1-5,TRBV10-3,CAISESGSPNQPQHF,TGTGCCATCAGTGAGTCAGGTTCTCCTAATCAGCCCCAGCATTTT
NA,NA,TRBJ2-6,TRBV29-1,CSVDSRLGANVLTF,TGCAGCGTTGATTCCAGGCTTGGGGCCAACGTCCTGACTTTC
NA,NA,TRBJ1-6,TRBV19,CATTHRGPRPLHF,TGTGCCACTACACACCGCGGTCCCAGACCCCTCCACTTT
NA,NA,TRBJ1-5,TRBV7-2,CASSSSGAYQPQHF,TGTGCCAGCAGCTCCTCAGGGGCTTACCAGCCCCAGCATTTT
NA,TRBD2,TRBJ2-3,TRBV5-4,CASSLTSGTDTQYF,TGTGCCAGCAGCTTAACTAGCGGCACAGATACGCAGTATTTT
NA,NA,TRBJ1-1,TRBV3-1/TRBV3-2,CASSQDQRQVYMNTEAFF,TGTGCCAGCAGCCAAGATCAGCGACAGGTATATATGAACACTGAAGCTTTCTTT
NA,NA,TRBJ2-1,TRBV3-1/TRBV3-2,CASSAGVNEQFF,TGTGCCAGCAGCGCGGGCGTTAATGAGCAGTTCTTC
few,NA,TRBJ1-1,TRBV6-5,CATRGGNTEAFF,TGTGCAACGAGGGGCGGGAACACTGAAGCTTTCTTT
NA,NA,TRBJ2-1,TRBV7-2,CASSVGTLGYNEQFF,TGTGCCAGCAGCGTCGGCACCCTGGGATACAATGAGCAGTTCTTC
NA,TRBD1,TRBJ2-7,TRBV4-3,CASSQEGPDRAYF,TGCGCCAGCAGCCAAGAAGGCCCCGACAGGGCGTACTTC
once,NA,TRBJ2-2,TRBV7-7,CASSPSHRGVTGELFF,TGTGCTAGCAGCCCCAGTCATAGGGGGGTCACCGGGGAGCTGTTTTTT
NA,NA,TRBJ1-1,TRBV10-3,CAISHGGTHTEAFF,TGTGCCATCAGCCACGGGGGGACCCACACTGAAGCTTTCTTT
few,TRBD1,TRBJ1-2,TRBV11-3,CASSATGGYGYTF,TGTGCCAGCAGCGCAACAGGGGGCTATGGCTACACCTTC
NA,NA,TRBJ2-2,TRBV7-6,CASSQKDLGGLTGELFF,TGTGCCAGCAGCCAGAAGGACCTGGGGGGCTTGACCGGGGAGCTGTTTTTT
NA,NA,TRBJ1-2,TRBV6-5,CASSLDWEYGYTF,TGTGCCAGCAGTTTAGACTGGGAGTATGGCTACACCTTC
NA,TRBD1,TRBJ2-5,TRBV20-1,CSAQSGGTQYF,TGCAGTGCCCAATCAGGGGGGACCCAGTACTTC
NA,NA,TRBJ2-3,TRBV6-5,CASSYSQGGYPDTQYF,TGTGCCAGCAGTTACAGTCAGGGGGGGTACCCAGATACGCAGTATTTT